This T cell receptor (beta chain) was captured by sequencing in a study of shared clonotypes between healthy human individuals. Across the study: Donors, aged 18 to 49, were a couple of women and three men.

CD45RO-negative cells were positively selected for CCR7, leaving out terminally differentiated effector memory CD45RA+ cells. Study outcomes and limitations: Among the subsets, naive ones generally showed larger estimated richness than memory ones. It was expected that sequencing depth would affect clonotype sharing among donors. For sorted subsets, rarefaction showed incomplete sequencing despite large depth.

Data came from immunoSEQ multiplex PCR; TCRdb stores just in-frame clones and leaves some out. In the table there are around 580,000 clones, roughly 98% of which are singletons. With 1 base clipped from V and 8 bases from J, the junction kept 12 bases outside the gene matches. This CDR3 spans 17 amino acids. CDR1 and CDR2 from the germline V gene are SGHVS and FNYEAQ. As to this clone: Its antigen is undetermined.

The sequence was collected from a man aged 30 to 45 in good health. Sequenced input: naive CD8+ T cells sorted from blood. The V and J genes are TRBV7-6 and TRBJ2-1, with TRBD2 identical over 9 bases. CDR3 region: CASSLEASGTPTHEQFF. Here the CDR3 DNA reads TGTGCCAGCAGCTTAGAGGCTAGCGGGACCCCAACCCATGAGCAGTTCTTC.